The clone carrying this TCR beta chain was seen once. This entry comes from a study of technical replicates of blood from a handful of donors. This table comes from immunoSEQ multiplex PCR, and its TCRdb copy is limited to in-frame clones, with some not included. This table has 56,000 or so clones, nearly 95% appearing once. CDR3 length: 12 residues. Germline CDR1 is MNHEY and CDR2 is SMNVEV (reference sequence). The ends were cut back, 5 bases at V and 5 bases at J, with 7 bases in the middle. V usage is TRBV27 and J usage is TRBJ2-1; D is perhaps TRBD1 (6 bases). The sample was PBMCs. The sequence came from a human donor in good health. Some clones in this sample may be carry-over from other donors' samples. CDR3 sequence: CASSGTNNEQFF. The CDR3 DNA reads TGTGCCAGCAGTGGGACAAACAATGAGCAGTTCTTC.